The text below deals with one T cell receptor (beta chain). Antigen: not known. Per germline, CDR1 MNHNY and CDR2 SVGAGI (reference sequence). Unmatched junction bases numbered 3, after V lost 6 bases and J lost 1 base. The CDR3 length is 15 residues. This sample stems from a study of OX40 agonist ivuxolimab in advanced cancers. Study-level background: Patients received ivuxolimab, an intravenous treatment, every 2 weeks at 0.01 to 10 mg/kg. Eligibility rules accepted prior anti-PD-1, anti-PD-L1 or anti-CTLA-4 therapy, and 30% to 40% had some. Study observations and caveats: Dosing at 0.1 to 3.0 mg/kg was accompanied by clonal expansion of CD4+ and CD8+ blood T cells by week 6.

The repertoire was sequenced with immunoSEQ multiplex PCR; TCRdb's copy has only in-frame clones and lacks some. The data show 95,000 to 100,000 clones, around 92% seen once. Sequencing used CD4+ or CD8+ T cells sorted from blood, obtained in a trial of the OX40 agonist ivuxolimab. This sequence was found in an adult with an advanced solid tumor such as melanoma, head and neck, liver or kidney cancer. The chain combines TRBV6-6 with TRBJ1-5, with 10 bases that match TRBD1. The DNA for the CDR3 is TGTGCCAGCAGGACAGGGGGCGGGAGCAATCAGCCCCAGCATTTT. This codes for CASRTGGGSNQPQHF.